These 28 T cell receptor beta chains were sequenced from one sample in a study of shared clonotypes between healthy human individuals. Profiled with immunoSEQ multiplex PCR; TCRdb holds only in-frame clones, not every one. The top ten clones hold about 0.35% of a sample with 1,400,000 or so clones, approximately 98.5% of them seen once. The source material was naive CD4+ T cells sorted from blood. Indicated subset: CD45RA+ positively selected. The receptors stem from a man aged 25 to 45 in good health.

This chain connects TRBV6-5 to TRBJ2-7; no definite D call. CDR3 size: 12 residues. V lost 6 bases to trimming and J lost 5 bases, with 11 bases between them. From germline, CDR1 is MNHEY and CDR2 SVGAGI. The CDR3 reads CASRTERDEQYF. The DNA of the CDR3 is TGTGCCAGCAGAACCGAAAGGGACGAGCAGTACTTC.

The rearrangement uses TRBV7-2 and TRBJ2-4; tentatively, D is TRBD1 (6 bases). This CDR3 spans 15 amino acids. Germline V lookup: CDR1 SGHTA, CDR2 FQGNSA. Trimming stripped 0 bases from V and 5 bases from J, with 11 bases between. In DNA form, the CDR3 reads TGTGCCAGCAGCTTAGCTTACAGGGATCAAAACATTCAGTACTTC. Encoded protein: CASSLAYRDQNIQYF.

CDR3 nucleotide sequence: TGCGCCAGCAGCCAAGATCTATATAACCTCGGCTACACCTTC. Amino acid sequence: CASSQDLYNLGYTF. This rearrangement joins TRBV4-1 to TRBJ1-2, with D unclear. The ends were cut back, 0 bases at V and 8 bases at J, with 13 bases in the middle. CDR1 is MGHRA and CDR2 is YSYEKL in the germline V gene. CDR3 length: 14 amino acids.

This rearrangement joins TRBV5-4 to TRBJ2-3; D unresolved. This CDR3 is 15 amino acids long. Trimming stripped 1 base from V and 0 bases from J, with 9 bases between. Germline values: CDR1 SGHNT, CDR2 YYREEE (reference sequence). The CDR3 region has the DNA TGTGCCAGCAGCTTGATTAGCAGAAGCACAGATACGCAGTATTTT. As protein: CASSLISRSTDTQYF.

This chain joins TRBV11-3 and TRBJ2-1; possibly TRBD2 for D (6 bases). This CDR3 region has 15 residues. CDR1 and CDR2 (germline): SGHNT, YENEEA. Trimming shortened V by 1 base and J by 1 base, and 8 bases separated the two germline ends. CDR3 coding DNA: TGTGCCAGCAGCTTAGGGCGGGATTCCTACAATGAGCAGTTCTTC. This encodes CASSLGRDSYNEQFF.

The rearrangement uses TRBV28 and TRBJ2-4; D is undetermined. The V gene's germline CDR1 is MDHEN and CDR2 SYDVKM. With 5 bases removed from V and 9 bases from J, the gap between germline ends came to 20 bases. The CDR3 runs to 15 residues. The CDR3 DNA reads as TGTGCCAGCAGTGTCGCATCGGGTGGGGTTGCCATTCAGTACTTC. Its protein product is CASSVASGGVAIQYF.

The chain is built from TRBV5-4 and TRBJ2-5, with D perhaps given as TRBD1 or TRBD2 (5 bases each). The CDR3 loop spans 12 amino acids. Trimming left V 7 bases short and J 1 base short, with 8 bases between. Germline CDR1 reads SGHNT; CDR2 reads YYREEE (reference sequence). DNA of the CDR3: TGTGCCAGCGGGGGACCCCAAGAGACCCAGTACTTC. It codes for CASGGPQETQYF.

The rearrangement links TRBV5-1 to TRBJ2-3; D assignment may be TRBD1 or TRBD2 (5 bases each). The CDR3 runs 15 residues. CDR1 is SGHRS, CDR2 YFSETQ, per germline. V dropped 7 bases and J dropped 0 bases, with 15 bases sitting between them. In DNA, the CDR3 is TGCGCCAGCTCCAGGGACGGGTTAAGCACAGATACGCAGTATTTT. This gives the protein CASSRDGLSTDTQYF.

The chain employs TRBV7-6 and TRBJ1-2, with 8 bases matching TRBD1. There are 13 residues in the CDR3. The junction had 1 base not matched to a gene; V was cut back by 0 bases and J by 7 bases. Germline assignment: CDR1 SGHVS and CDR2 FNYEAQ. The DNA for the CDR3 is TGTGCCAGCAGCTTAGCACAGGGGGTTGGCTACACCTTC. Its protein product is CASSLAQGVGYTF.

This rearrangement joins TRBV7-9 to TRBJ1-5; D remains unclear. The V gene's germline CDR1 is SEHNR and CDR2 FQNEAQ (reference sequence). This CDR3 is built from 13 residues. V was clipped by 5 bases and J by 3 bases, with 8 bases between them. CDR3 amino acids: CASSRDTNQPQHF. CDR3 nucleotides: TGTGCCAGCAGCCGAGACACCAATCAGCCCCAGCATTTT.

This chain joins TRBV18 and TRBJ2-2; D perhaps matches TRBD2 (5 bases). V was pared by 4 bases and J by 1 base, with 16 bases between. CDR1 and CDR2 from the germline V gene are KGHSH and LQKENI. This CDR3 contains 17 residues. The CDR3 loop reads CASSRFDRDLNTGELFF. In DNA form, the CDR3 reads TGTGCCAGCTCACGGTTTGACCGGGATCTGAACACCGGGGAGCTGTTTTTT.

The chain joins TRBV11-2 to TRBJ2-5, with 9 bases fitting TRBD1. Trimming took 5 bases from V and 1 from J; bases not matched to a gene: 2. CDR1 and CDR2 (germline): SGHAT, FQNNGV. This CDR3 spans 14 amino acids. The CDR3 DNA sequence: TGTGCCAGCAGCCGGGGACAGGGCCAAGAGACCCAGTACTTC. It translates to CASSRGQGQETQYF.

The chain couples TRBV9 to TRBJ2-7; 9 bases match TRBD1. J gave up 3 bases and V 3 bases, and 4 bases lay outside the gene matches. This CDR3 contains 14 residues. Germline V CDR1 and CDR2: SGDLS, YYNGEE. DNA for the CDR3: TGTGCCAGCAGCGGGACAGGGGCTCGCTACGAGCAGTACTTC. It codes for CASSGTGARYEQYF.

The V call is TRBV7-9, the J call TRBJ1-5; D is possibly TRBD1 (5 bases). Germline CDR1 and CDR2: SEHNR and FQNEAQ (reference sequence). The CDR3 is 14 amino acids. V lost 5 bases and J lost 12, with 20 bases in between. The CDR3 nucleotides read TGTGCCAGCAGCGCTAGGGGCAGCCCCGAAAGCCAGCATTTT. Amino acid sequence: CASSARGSPESQHF.

The chain couples TRBV10-3 to TRBJ2-1, with D perhaps matching TRBD2 (6 bases). The V and J ends lost 6 bases and 3 bases respectively, with 9 bases between them. CDR1 ENHRY and CDR2 SYGVKD come from the germline V gene. The CDR3 covers 13 residues. CDR3 sequence reads: CAIREGSYNEQFF. CDR3 nucleotide sequence: TGTGCCATCAGGGAGGGTAGCTACAATGAGCAGTTCTTC.

The rearrangement uses TRBV10-3 and TRBJ2-2; the match to TRBD1 covers 9 bases. Trimming at V came to 4 bases and at J to 4 bases, leaving 7 bases not matched to a gene. The CDR3 runs to 16 residues. Germline V gives CDR1 ENHRY, CDR2 SYGVKD. CDR3 residues: CAISGLPTGGTGELFF. Here the CDR3 DNA reads TGTGCCATCAGTGGGCTTCCGACAGGGGGCACCGGGGAGCTGTTTTTT.

The CDR3 loop is CASSLVLAGSQETQYF. In DNA, the CDR3 is TGTGCCAGCAGCTTAGTCCTAGCGGGAAGCCAAGAGACCCAGTACTTC. This chain connects TRBV7-9 to TRBJ2-5; TRBD2 matches 9 bases. Germline CDR1 SEHNR, CDR2 FQNEAQ (reference sequence). The V segment lost 1 base and the J segment 1 base; nucleotides outside the gene matches: 4. The CDR3 sequence is 16 residues long.

This sequence joins TRBV5-6 and TRBJ2-1, with 7 positions matching TRBD1. The ends lost 4 bases at V and 4 bases at J; junction bases unmatched: 8. The CDR3 totals 15 residues. In germline, CDR1 is SGHDT, CDR2 YYEEEE. CDR3 amino acids: CASSLATGEYNEQFF. CDR3 sequence (DNA): TGTGCCAGCAGCCTTGCTACAGGGGAATACAATGAGCAGTTCTTC. Using reference TRBV5-6 and TRBJ2-1 for the parts outside the CDR3, the full variable domain is DAGVTQSPTHLIKTRGQQVTLRCSPKSGHDTVSWYQQALGQGPQFIFQYYEEEERQRGNFPDRFSGHQFPNYSSELNVNALLLGDSALYLCASSLATGEYNEQFFGPGTRLTVL.

This chain joins TRBV4-1 and TRBJ2-7; D is perhaps TRBD1 (6 bases). The CDR3 spans 16 residues. Per the germline V gene, CDR1 is MGHRA and CDR2 is YSYEKL. V was cut by 1 base and J by 5 bases, with 18 bases left in between. In DNA, the CDR3 is TGCGCCAGCAGCCAAGGGAACAGGGATCTGAGGGACGAGCAGTACTTC. Translating it yields CASSQGNRDLRDEQYF.

The chain uses TRBV7-6 and TRBJ2-5; possibly TRBD1 or TRBD2 for D (5 bases each). There are 15 residues in the CDR3. Germline V gives CDR1 SGHVS, CDR2 FNYEAQ. The V and J ends lost 1 base and 2 bases respectively, with 11 bases between them. As DNA, the CDR3 is TGTGCCAGCAGCTTAGTCGGGGCAGATCAAGAGACCCAGTACTTC. Its translation is CASSLVGADQETQYF.

V and J are TRBV11-3 and TRBJ2-1, with TRBD2 identical over 13 bases. This CDR3 has 15 residues. V shed 3 bases and J 10 bases; nucleotides not matched to a gene: 6. Germline assignment: CDR1 SGHNT and CDR2 YENEEA. CDR3 sequence reads: CASSFGLAGVGEQFF. For the CDR3, the DNA is TGTGCCAGCAGCTTTGGACTAGCGGGAGTTGGGGAGCAGTTCTTC. Using reference TRBV11-3 and TRBJ2-1 for the parts outside the CDR3, the full variable domain is EAGVVQSPRYKIIEKKQPVAFWCNPISGHNTLYWYLQNLGQGPELLIRYENEEAVDDSQLPKDRFSAERLKGVDSTLKIQPAELGDSAVYLCASSFGLAGVGEQFFGPGTRLTVL.

This rearrangement joins TRBV7-9 to TRBJ2-7; no firm D call. CDR1 and CDR2 from the germline V gene are SEHNR and FQNEAQ (reference sequence). V was shortened by 0 bases and J by 0 bases, with 15 bases between the two germline ends. The CDR3 runs to 17 residues. The CDR3 loop reads CASSLANYGHYSYEQYF. The CDR3 coding sequence is TGTGCCAGCAGCTTAGCGAATTATGGGCACTACTCCTACGAGCAGTACTTC.

In nucleotides, the CDR3 is TGTGCCAGCAGCCCCACCTCACATATTGGGCACACCGGGGAGCTGTTTTTT. This sequence encodes CASSPTSHIGHTGELFF. The rearrangement uses TRBV9 and TRBJ2-2, with D hard to call. Trimming cost V 4 bases and J 3 bases, with 19 bases left between them. Germline V gene sequence: CDR1 SGDLS, CDR2 YYNGEE. This CDR3 spans 17 amino acids.

V and J are TRBV27 and TRBJ2-1, with 10 nucleotides matching TRBD2. The CDR3 spans 16 residues. From germline, CDR1 is MNHEY and CDR2 SMNVEV (reference sequence). V lost 3 bases to trimming and J lost 7 bases; unmatched junction nucleotides: 9. CDR3 coding DNA: TGTGCCAGCAGTTTCTTGAGCGGGAGGGGTGTTAATGAGCAGTTCTTC. The encoded protein is CASSFLSGRGVNEQFF.

The genes are TRBV7-2 and TRBJ1-3; TRBD1 agrees at 7 bases. V trimming: 5 bases; J trimming: 4 bases; junction bases outside the gene matches: 8. Germline V gene lookup returns CDR1 SGHTA and CDR2 FQGNSA. The CDR3 sequence is 15 residues long. The CDR3 protein is CASSPRDSPGNTIYF. CDR3 bases: TGTGCCAGCAGCCCAAGGGACAGCCCAGGAAACACCATATATTTT.

The chain carries TRBV27 and TRBJ2-7; 7 bases line up with TRBD1. The CDR3 covers 14 residues. In germline, CDR1 is MNHEY, CDR2 SMNVEV (reference sequence). Trimming at V came to 5 bases and at J to 2 bases, leaving 6 bases not matched to a gene. CDR3: CASSVGQDPYEQYF. For the CDR3, the DNA is TGTGCCAGCAGTGTCGGACAGGATCCCTACGAGCAGTACTTC.

This sequence joins TRBV10-3 and TRBJ1-1; D not resolved. Germline CDR1 and CDR2: ENHRY and SYGVKD. CDR3 length equals 13 residues. Trimming shortened V by 4 bases and J by 0 bases, and 6 bases separated the two germline ends. The CDR3 is CAISGDLNTEAFF. CDR3 in DNA: TGTGCCATCAGTGGTGATTTGAACACTGAAGCTTTCTTT.

This clone showed up just once. The chain links TRBV10-2 to TRBJ1-2, with D unclear. Germline-derived CDR1 and CDR2 are WSHSY and SAAADI. Trimming took off 5 bases at V and 1 base at J, with 8 bases between the two ends. The CDR3 is made up of 13 amino acids. CDR3 in amino acids: CASSMGSNYGYTF. In nucleotides, the CDR3 is TGCGCCAGCAGTATGGGCAGTAACTATGGCTACACCTTC.